The 2 T cell receptor beta chains given below trace back to one sample, sequenced in a study of blood T cell repertoires in COVID-19. Assay: immunoSEQ multiplex PCR; the TCRdb copy retains only in-frame clones and omits some. Among about 98,000 clones listed, over 75% were seen once. The sequenced material came from peripheral blood. These receptors were obtained from a woman of 80 years or more with acute or convalescent COVID-19.

V and J are TRBV29-1 and TRBJ2-7; no firm D call. Trimming cost V 5 bases and J 1 base, with 9 bases left between them. The CDR3 runs 12 residues. Germline CDR1 is SQVTM and CDR2 is ANQGSEA. CDR3: CSVRVSSYEQYF. DNA for the CDR3: TGCAGCGTTCGGGTATCGTCCTACGAGCAGTACTTC.

This rearrangement joins TRBV9 to TRBJ2-1; D perhaps matches TRBD2 (5 bases). V lost 0 bases, J lost 2 bases, and 9 bases lay in between. CDR1 and CDR2 (germline): SGDLS, YYNGEE. This CDR3 has 15 residues. Here the CDR3 reads CASSVAGVAYNEQFF. The CDR3 coding sequence is TGTGCCAGCAGCGTAGCCGGGGTAGCCTACAATGAGCAGTTCTTC.